These T cell receptor beta chains were read from a single sample in a study of identical twins. TCRdb reprocessed the 5' RACE reads with MiXCR, giving one entry per CDR3 protein. The data contain 540,000 or so distinct CDR3 sequences, under 25% of them singletons. The sample also formed part of further work on yellow fever vaccine responses in identical twins.

Sequences were obtained from CD4+ T cells sorted from blood. The origin of the receptors is a young woman in good health. The CDR3 runs from the conserved cysteine through the conserved F or W. The order of the fields is V gene, CDR3 protein.

v_call: TRBV20-1
cdr3_aa: CSARKDGLTDTQYF

v_call: TRBV20-1
cdr3_aa: CSAPHGQLQETQYF

v_call: TRBV5-1
cdr3_aa: CASSFGHLNTEAFF

v_call: TRBV25-1
cdr3_aa: CASSVGQGNYGYTF

v_call: TRBV12-3/TRBV12-4
cdr3_aa: CASSLPAGGTGELFF

v_call: TRBV20-1
cdr3_aa: CSARGGGHTDTQYF

v_call: TRBV10-3
cdr3_aa: CAISVGQPNQPQHF

v_call: TRBV13
cdr3_aa: CASSLARAAYNEQFF

v_call: TRBV9
cdr3_aa: CASSVVGQANTGELFF

v_call: TRBV5-1
cdr3_aa: CASSLEGHSPLHF

v_call: TRBV4-1
cdr3_aa: CASSQASSTSRGTQYF

v_call: TRBV19
cdr3_aa: CWVEGYTF

v_call: TRBV5-1
cdr3_aa: CASSGDPNTGELFF

v_call: TRBV19
cdr3_aa: CASSTSSYSGANVLTF

v_call: TRBV7-2
cdr3_aa: CASSFGRWVDTQYF

v_call: TRBV11-1
cdr3_aa: CASSSSGTRSSMGSNEQFF

v_call: TRBV6-2/TRBV6-3
cdr3_aa: CASSILAGGFTDTQYF

v_call: TRBV7-8
cdr3_aa: CASSLRVGPSLYSNQPQHF

v_call: TRBV12-3/TRBV12-4
cdr3_aa: CASSLKGAAFF

v_call: TRBV20-1
cdr3_aa: CSARSPLLAGMADTQYF

v_call: TRBV24-1
cdr3_aa: CATSDSQGDFRTDTQYF

v_call: TRBV28
cdr3_aa: CASSRSTGGQETQYF

v_call: TRBV28
cdr3_aa: CASSLPGQGYTEAFF

v_call: TRBV20-1
cdr3_aa: CSARDFQGAYGYTF

v_call: TRBV5-1
cdr3_aa: CASSLDSYLGYEQYF

v_call: TRBV24-1
cdr3_aa: CATRGHPVVQYF

v_call: TRBV5-1
cdr3_aa: CASSLDIVGYTEAFF

v_call: TRBV28
cdr3_aa: CASSLYLAGGPGSYNEQFF

v_call: TRBV20-1
cdr3_aa: CSASFSSGSSYEQYF

v_call: TRBV2
cdr3_aa: CASSNSGPAGGTQYF

v_call: TRBV4-1
cdr3_aa: CASSQETGGQTQYF

v_call: TRBV7-2
cdr3_aa: CASSTEIGGYGYTF

v_call: TRBV11-3
cdr3_aa: CASSFDGGTQYF

v_call: TRBV5-1
cdr3_aa: CASSRNTANTEAFF

v_call: TRBV24-1
cdr3_aa: CATSERGRLTDTQYF

v_call: TRBV24-1
cdr3_aa: CATSVSGPDTQYF

v_call: TRBV2
cdr3_aa: CASMGTGGYNEQFF

v_call: TRBV6-5
cdr3_aa: CASSWGQGFYEQYF

v_call: TRBV5-1
cdr3_aa: CASSLTGSSSYEQYF

v_call: TRBV29-1
cdr3_aa: CSVEVGRVFQETQYF

v_call: TRBV7-2
cdr3_aa: CASSPGLVEELFF

v_call: TRBV18
cdr3_aa: CASSPLGSPEAFF

v_call: TRBV28
cdr3_aa: CASSPYREGTQYF

v_call: TRBV28
cdr3_aa: CASSPVWVLLSGRSYTF

v_call: TRBV5-1
cdr3_aa: CASSLSGTGYTEAFF

v_call: TRBV7-6
cdr3_aa: CASSYPDKALQETQYF

v_call: TRBV7-3
cdr3_aa: CASSPRAGGNANGNEQFF

v_call: TRBV5-1
cdr3_aa: CATHHREGELFF

v_call: TRBV20-1
cdr3_aa: CSAIGRRTNYGYTF

v_call: TRBV5-1
cdr3_aa: CASSLQSGGGTDTQYF

v_call: TRBV7-9
cdr3_aa: CASSLRTSGIQETQYF

v_call: TRBV5-1
cdr3_aa: CASRRGDTGDFQETQYF

v_call: TRBV7-9
cdr3_aa: CASNGREVGETQYF

v_call: TRBV28
cdr3_aa: CASRPNRVDVRGYTF

v_call: TRBV7-7
cdr3_aa: CASSFSKNTEAFF

v_call: TRBV20-1
cdr3_aa: CSARDGRGSRGGSYEQYF

v_call: TRBV5-1
cdr3_aa: CASSFGAGGPLQETQYF

v_call: TRBV10-2
cdr3_aa: CASSEFSGAQYF